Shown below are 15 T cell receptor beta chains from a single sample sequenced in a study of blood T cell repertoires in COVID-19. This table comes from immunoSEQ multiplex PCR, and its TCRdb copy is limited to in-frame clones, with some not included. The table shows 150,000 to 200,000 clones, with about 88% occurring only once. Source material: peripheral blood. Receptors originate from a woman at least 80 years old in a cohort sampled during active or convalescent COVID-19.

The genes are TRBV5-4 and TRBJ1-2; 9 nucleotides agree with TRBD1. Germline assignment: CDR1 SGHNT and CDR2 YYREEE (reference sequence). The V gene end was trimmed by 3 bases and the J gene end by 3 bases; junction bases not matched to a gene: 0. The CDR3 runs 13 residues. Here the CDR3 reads CASSWDRDYGYTF. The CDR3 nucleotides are TGTGCCAGCAGCTGGGACAGGGACTATGGCTACACCTTC.

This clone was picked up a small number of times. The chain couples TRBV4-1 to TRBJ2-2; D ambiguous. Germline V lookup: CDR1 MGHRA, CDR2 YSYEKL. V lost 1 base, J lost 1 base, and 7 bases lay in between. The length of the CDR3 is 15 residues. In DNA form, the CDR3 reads TGCGCCAGCAGCCAAGTTGTCTTGAACACCGGGGAGCTGTTTTTT. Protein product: CASSQVVLNTGELFF.

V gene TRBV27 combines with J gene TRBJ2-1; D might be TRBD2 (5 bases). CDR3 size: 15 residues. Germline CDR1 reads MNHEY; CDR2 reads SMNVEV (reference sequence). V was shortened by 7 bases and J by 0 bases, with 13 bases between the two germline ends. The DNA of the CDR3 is TGTGCCAGCAACGCCGGGGTCAGCTCCTACAATGAGCAGTTCTTC. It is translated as CASNAGVSSYNEQFF.

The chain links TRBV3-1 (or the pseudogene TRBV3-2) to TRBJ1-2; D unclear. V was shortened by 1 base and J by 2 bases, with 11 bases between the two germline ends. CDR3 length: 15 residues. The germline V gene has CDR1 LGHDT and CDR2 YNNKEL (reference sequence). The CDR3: CASSQGLGANYGYTF. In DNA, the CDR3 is TGTGCCAGCAGCCAAGGCTTGGGAGCCAACTATGGCTACACCTTC.

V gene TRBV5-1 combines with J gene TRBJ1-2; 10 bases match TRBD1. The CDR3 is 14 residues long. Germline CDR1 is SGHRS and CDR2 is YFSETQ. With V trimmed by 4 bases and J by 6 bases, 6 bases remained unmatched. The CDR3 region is CASSLRTGGNGYTF. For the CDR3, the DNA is TGCGCCAGCAGCCTACGGACAGGGGGGAATGGCTACACCTTC.

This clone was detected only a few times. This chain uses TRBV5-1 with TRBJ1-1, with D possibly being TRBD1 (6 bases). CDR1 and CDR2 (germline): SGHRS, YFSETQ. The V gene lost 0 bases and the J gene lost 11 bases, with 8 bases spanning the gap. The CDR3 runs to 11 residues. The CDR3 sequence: CASSLDREAFF. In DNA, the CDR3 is TGCGCCAGCAGCTTGGACAGGGAGGCTTTCTTT.

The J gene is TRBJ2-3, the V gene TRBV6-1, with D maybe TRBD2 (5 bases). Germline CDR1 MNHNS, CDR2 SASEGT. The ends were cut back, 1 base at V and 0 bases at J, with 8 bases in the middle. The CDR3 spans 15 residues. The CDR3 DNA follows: TGTGCCAGCAGTGAAGGGTGGGAGAGCACAGATACGCAGTATTTT. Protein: CASSEGWESTDTQYF.

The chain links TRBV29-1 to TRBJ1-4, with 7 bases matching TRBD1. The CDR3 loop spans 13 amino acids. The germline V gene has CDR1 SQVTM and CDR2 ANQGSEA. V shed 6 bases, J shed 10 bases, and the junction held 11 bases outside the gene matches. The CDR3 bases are TGCAGCGTCCAGGACAGGACCGGGGGAAAACTGTTTTTT. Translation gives CSVQDRTGGKLFF.

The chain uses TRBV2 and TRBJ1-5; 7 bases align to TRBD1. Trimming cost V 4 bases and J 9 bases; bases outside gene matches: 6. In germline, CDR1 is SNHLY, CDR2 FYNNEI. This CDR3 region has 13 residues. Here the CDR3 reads CASSVQGELPQHF. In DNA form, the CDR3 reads TGTGCCAGCAGTGTCCAGGGGGAACTGCCCCAGCATTTT.

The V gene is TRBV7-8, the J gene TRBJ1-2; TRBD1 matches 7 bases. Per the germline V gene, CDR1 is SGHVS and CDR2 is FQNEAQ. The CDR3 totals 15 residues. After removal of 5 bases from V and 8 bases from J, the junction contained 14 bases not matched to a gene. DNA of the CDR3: TGTGCCAGCAGCCTAGGGGGGACAGCGCTGAAGGGCTACACCTTC. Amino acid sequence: CASSLGGTALKGYTF.

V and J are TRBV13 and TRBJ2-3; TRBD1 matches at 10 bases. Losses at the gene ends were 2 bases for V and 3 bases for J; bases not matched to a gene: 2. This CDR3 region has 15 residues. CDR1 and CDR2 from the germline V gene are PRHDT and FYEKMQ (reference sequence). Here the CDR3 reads CASSLRDRGTDTQYF. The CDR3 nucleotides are TGTGCCAGCAGCTTACGGGACAGGGGAACAGATACGCAGTATTTT.

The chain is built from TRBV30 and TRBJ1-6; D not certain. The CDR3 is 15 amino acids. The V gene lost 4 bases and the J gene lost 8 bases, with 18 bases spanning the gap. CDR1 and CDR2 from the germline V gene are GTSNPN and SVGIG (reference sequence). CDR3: CAWIKADKFDSPLHF. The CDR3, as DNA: TGTGCCTGGATTAAGGCAGACAAGTTTGATTCACCCCTCCACTTT.

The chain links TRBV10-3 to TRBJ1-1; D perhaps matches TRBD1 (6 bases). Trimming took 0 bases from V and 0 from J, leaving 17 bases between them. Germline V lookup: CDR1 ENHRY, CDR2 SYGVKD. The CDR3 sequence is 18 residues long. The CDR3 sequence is CAISESTVGRGLNTEAFF. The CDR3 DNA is TGTGCCATCAGTGAGTCGACAGTAGGCAGGGGTCTGAACACTGAAGCTTTCTTT.

The CDR3 coding sequence is TGTGCCAGCAGTTTACCCCCGGGACAGGGATGGCAGCCCCAGCATTTT. It encodes CASSLPPGQGWQPQHF. V gene TRBV6-6 combines with J gene TRBJ1-5, with 9 bases aligning to TRBD1. CDR1 is MNHNY and CDR2 is SVGAGI in the germline V gene (reference sequence). After removal of 4 bases from V and 7 bases from J, the junction contained 11 bases not matched to a gene. The CDR3 covers 16 residues.

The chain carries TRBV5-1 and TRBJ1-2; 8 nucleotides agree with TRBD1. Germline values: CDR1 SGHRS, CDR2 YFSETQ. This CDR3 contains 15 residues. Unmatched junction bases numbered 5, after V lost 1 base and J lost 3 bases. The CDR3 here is CASSLFGQGDYGYTF. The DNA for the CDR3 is TGCGCCAGCAGCTTGTTTGGACAGGGAGACTATGGCTACACCTTC.